What follows are 13 T cell receptor beta chains derived from one specimen sequenced in a study of identical twins' blood T cells (dated by TCRdb to the early 2010s). Receptor libraries were prepared by 5' RACE. TCRdb lists the instrument as Illumina Genome Analyzer IIx. TCRdb itself trimmed the public reads at Q25 with fastp, ran MiXCR and retained productive beta chains. Entries are consolidated by CDR3 protein sequence, retaining the most common genes and DNA. Recorded for this sample are 350,000 to 450,000 distinct CDR3 sequences; roughly 27% of them occurred a single time. The top ten clonotypes cover roughly 6.1% of the sample. Sequencing was done on a sample of PBMCs. The receptors shown here come from a woman aged 18-55 years in good health.

This clonotype occurred a few times. The chain joins TRBV27 to TRBJ2-3; no reliable D call. Germline lookup yields CDR1 MNHEY and CDR2 SMNVEV (reference sequence). Between the trimmed V and J ends, which lost 5 bases and 5 bases, there was a span of 11 bases. The CDR3 consists of 13 residues. The CDR3 coding sequence is TGTGCCAGCAGTCCCGGCTTAGGAGATACGCAGTATTTT. Its protein product is CASSPGLGDTQYF.

The chain carries TRBV18 and TRBJ1-5; tentatively, D is TRBD1 (6 bases). CDR1 and CDR2 (germline): KGHSH, LQKENI. Trimming shortened V by 3 bases and J by 0 bases, and 12 bases separated the two germline ends. The CDR3 consists of 16 residues. CDR3 in amino acids: CASSPIQGLSNQPQHF. The CDR3 DNA reads as TGTGCCAGCTCACCGATACAGGGCCTTAGCAATCAGCCCCAGCATTTT.

There are many counts of this clonotype. J is TRBJ1-1 and V is TRBV9; D uncertain. The ends were cut back, 0 bases at V and 11 bases at J, with 8 bases in the middle. This CDR3 has 11 residues. Germline loops: CDR1 SGDLS, CDR2 YYNGEE. The CDR3 here is CASSVGPGAFF. The DNA for the CDR3 is TGTGCCAGCAGCGTAGGACCGGGGGCTTTCTTT.

This clonotype was detected a few times. This chain joins TRBV6-5 and TRBJ2-1; TRBD1 or TRBD2 may be the D gene (5 bases each). Germline assignment: CDR1 MNHEY and CDR2 SVGAGI. The CDR3 runs to 15 residues. V was pared by 4 bases and J by 8 bases, with 18 bases between. CDR3 sequence reads: CASSFEGRVVDEQFF. CDR3 in DNA: TGTGCCAGCAGTTTTGAGGGGCGCGTTGTCGATGAGCAGTTCTTC.

In this sample, this clonotype turned up a few times. This chain uses TRBV4-1 with TRBJ2-3; D might be TRBD1 or TRBD2, each matching 5 bases. CDR1 is MGHRA, CDR2 YSYEKL, per germline. V gave up 1 base and J gave up 3 bases, with 14 bases separating them. This CDR3 contains 16 residues. The CDR3 DNA is TGCGCCAGCAGCCAAGTGGACGGGGCCGGGACAGATACGCAGTATTTT. Translation gives CASSQVDGAGTDTQYF.

The chain links TRBV7-2 to TRBJ1-1, with D possibly TRBD1 on 5 matching bases. Trimming pared 6 bases from V and 0 bases from J, leaving 14 bases between. The CDR3 loop spans 15 amino acids. The germline CDR1 and CDR2 sequences are SGHTA and FQGNSA. CDR3 residues: CASSHNKGLNTEAFF. The CDR3 DNA is TGTGCCAGCAGTCACAACAAGGGGCTGAACACTGAAGCTTTCTTT. Using reference TRBV7-2 and TRBJ1-1 for the parts outside the CDR3, the full variable domain is GAGVSQSPSNKVTEKGKDVELRCDPISGHTALYWYRQSLGQGLEFLIYFQGNSAPDKSGLPSDRFSAERTGGSVSTLTIQRTQQEDSAVYLCASSHNKGLNTEAFFGQGTRLTVV.

CDR3 in amino acids: CASSLSPKDGYTF. The CDR3, as DNA: TGTGCCAGCAGCTTATCCCCGAAGGATGGCTACACCTTC. The chain joins TRBV7-2 to TRBJ1-2; D is undetermined. Germline V lookup: CDR1 SGHTA, CDR2 FQGNSA. The CDR3 spans 13 residues. Trimming took off 2 bases at V and 6 bases at J, with 10 bases between the two ends.

This clonotype was picked up many times. The chain has TRBV29-1 and TRBJ1-5; TRBD1 matches 9 bases. Germline CDR1 reads SQVTM; CDR2 reads ANQGSEA. The CDR3 is 15 amino acids. J gave up 0 bases and V 4 bases, and 4 bases lay outside the gene matches. CDR3 region: CSVGDRVGSNQPQHF. CDR3 in DNA: TGCAGCGTTGGGGACAGGGTAGGTAGCAATCAGCCCCAGCATTTT.

The rearrangement joins TRBV29-1 to TRBJ1-2, with D unclear. This CDR3 has 12 amino acids. CDR1 is SQVTM and CDR2 is ANQGSEA in the germline V gene. V lost 4 bases and J 7 bases, leaving 13 bases between the germline ends. The CDR3 loop reads CSVVQQKGGYTF. In nucleotides, the CDR3 is TGCAGCGTTGTACAGCAAAAGGGTGGCTACACCTTC.

This clonotype is a singleton in its sample. This may stem from a read error, because a much larger clone lies one nucleotide away. This chain uses TRBV29-1 with TRBJ1-2; weak D call: TRBD1 (5 bases). The CDR3 consists of 12 residues. Trimming took off 6 bases at V and 4 bases at J, with 12 bases between the two ends. Germline V lookup: CDR1 SQVTM, CDR2 ANQGSEA. CDR3 nucleotide sequence: TGCAGCGTGCAGACAGAGAGCTATGGCTACACCTTC. Translating gives CSVQTESYGYTF.

The J gene is TRBJ1-5, the V gene TRBV20-1; no firm D call. Germline-derived CDR1 and CDR2 are DFQATT and SNEGSKA (reference sequence). The CDR3 has 12 amino acids. Trimming cost V 3 bases and J 5 bases, with 8 bases left between them. The CDR3 protein is CSARAGDQPQHF. DNA of the CDR3: TGCAGTGCTAGGGCAGGTGATCAGCCCCAGCATTTT.

This clonotype was seen only a few times. This rearrangement joins TRBV7-9 to TRBJ1-2, with D possibly TRBD1 on 6 matching bases. CDR3 length: 11 amino acids. V lost 6 bases to trimming and J lost 7 bases, with 9 bases between them. CDR1 is SEHNR and CDR2 is FQNEAQ in the germline V gene (reference sequence). In DNA form, the CDR3 reads TGTGCCAGCAGGCAAGGGGGTGGCTACACCTTC. Its protein is CASRQGGGYTF.

The chain links TRBV5-1 to TRBJ2-2; D ambiguous. The CDR3 totals 15 residues. Germline CDR1 reads SGHRS; CDR2 reads YFSETQ. Trimming pared 0 bases from V and 1 base from J, leaving 7 bases between. The CDR3: CASSLVQKNTGELFF. As DNA, the CDR3 is TGCGCCAGCAGCTTGGTGCAGAAGAACACCGGGGAGCTGTTTTTT.